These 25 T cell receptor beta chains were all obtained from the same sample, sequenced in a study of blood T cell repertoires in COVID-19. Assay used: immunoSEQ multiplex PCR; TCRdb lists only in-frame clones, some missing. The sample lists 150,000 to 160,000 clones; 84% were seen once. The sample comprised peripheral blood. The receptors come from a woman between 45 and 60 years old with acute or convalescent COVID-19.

The CDR3 DNA reads as TGCGCCAGCACCCAAGGGGTTCTTGGCGGCTACACCTTC. The encoded protein is CASTQGVLGGYTF. The rearrangement uses TRBV10-2 and TRBJ1-2; a possible D gene is TRBD1 (5 bases). The CDR3 totals 13 residues. Germline CDR1 and CDR2: WSHSY and SAAADI. The V end was cut by 7 bases, the J end by 8 bases, with 17 bases between.

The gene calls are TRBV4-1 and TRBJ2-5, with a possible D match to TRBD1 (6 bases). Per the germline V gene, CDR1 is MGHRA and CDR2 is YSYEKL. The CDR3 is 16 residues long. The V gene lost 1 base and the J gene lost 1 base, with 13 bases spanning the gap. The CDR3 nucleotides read TGCGCCAGCAGCCAAGCCCTGGCCAGGGGCCAAGAGACCCAGTACTTC. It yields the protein CASSQALARGQETQYF.

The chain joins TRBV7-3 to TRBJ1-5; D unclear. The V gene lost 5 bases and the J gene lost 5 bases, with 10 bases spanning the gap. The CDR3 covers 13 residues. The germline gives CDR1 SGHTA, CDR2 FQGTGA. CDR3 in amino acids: CASSAYQDQPQHF. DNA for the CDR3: TGTGCCAGCAGCGCCTACCAGGATCAGCCCCAGCATTTT.

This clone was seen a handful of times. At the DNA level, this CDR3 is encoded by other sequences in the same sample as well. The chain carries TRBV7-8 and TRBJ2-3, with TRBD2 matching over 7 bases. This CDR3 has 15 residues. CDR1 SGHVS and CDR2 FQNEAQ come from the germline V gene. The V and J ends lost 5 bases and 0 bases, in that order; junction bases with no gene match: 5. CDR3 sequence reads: CASSPQRGSTDTQYF. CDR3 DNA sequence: TGTGCCAGCAGCCCCCAGCGGGGTAGCACAGATACGCAGTATTTT.

CDR3 residues: CASSGTGEVYGYTF. DNA for the CDR3: TGTGCCAGCAGTGGGACAGGCGAGGTTTATGGCTACACCTTC. The V call is TRBV6-6, the J call TRBJ1-2, with 8 nucleotides matching TRBD1. Germline CDR1 MNHNY, CDR2 SVGAGI (reference sequence). The CDR3 is 14 residues long. J gave up 5 bases and V 5 bases, and 7 bases lay outside the gene matches.

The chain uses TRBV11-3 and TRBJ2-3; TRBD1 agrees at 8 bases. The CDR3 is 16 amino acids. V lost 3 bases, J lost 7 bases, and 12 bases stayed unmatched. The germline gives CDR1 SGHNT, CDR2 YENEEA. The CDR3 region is CASSFSPRTGSHTQYF. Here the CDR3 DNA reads TGTGCCAGCAGCTTTAGTCCCAGGACAGGGTCACATACGCAGTATTTT. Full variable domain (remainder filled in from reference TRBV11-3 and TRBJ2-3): EAGVVQSPRYKIIEKKQPVAFWCNPISGHNTLYWYLQNLGQGPELLIRYENEEAVDDSQLPKDRFSAERLKGVDSTLKIQPAELGDSAVYLCASSFSPRTGSHTQYFGPGTRLTVL.

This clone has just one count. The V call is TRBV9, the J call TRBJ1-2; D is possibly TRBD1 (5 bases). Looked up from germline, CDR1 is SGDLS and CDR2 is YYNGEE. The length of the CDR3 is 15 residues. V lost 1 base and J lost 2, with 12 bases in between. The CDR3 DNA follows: TGTGCCAGCAGCGTAATGGAGGGACCCAACTATGGCTACACCTTC. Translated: CASSVMEGPNYGYTF.

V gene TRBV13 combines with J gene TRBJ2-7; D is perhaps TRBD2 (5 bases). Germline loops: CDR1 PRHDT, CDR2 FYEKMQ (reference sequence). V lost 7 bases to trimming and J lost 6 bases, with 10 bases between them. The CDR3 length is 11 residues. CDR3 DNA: TGTGCCAGCACTAGGCTAGCCGAGCAGTACTTC. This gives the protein CASTRLAEQYF.

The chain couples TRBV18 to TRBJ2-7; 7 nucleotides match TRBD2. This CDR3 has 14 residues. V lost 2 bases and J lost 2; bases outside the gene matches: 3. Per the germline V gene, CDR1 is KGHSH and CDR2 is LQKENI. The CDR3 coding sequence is TGTGCCAGCTCACCAAGCGGGGAAGCCTACGAGCAGTACTTC. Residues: CASSPSGEAYEQYF.

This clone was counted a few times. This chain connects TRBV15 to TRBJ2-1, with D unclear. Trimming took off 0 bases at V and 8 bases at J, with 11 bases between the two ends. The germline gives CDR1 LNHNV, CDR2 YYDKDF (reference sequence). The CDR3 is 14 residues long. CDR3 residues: CATSRDLVGDEQFF. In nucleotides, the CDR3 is TGTGCCACCAGCAGAGATCTGGTGGGCGATGAGCAGTTCTTC.

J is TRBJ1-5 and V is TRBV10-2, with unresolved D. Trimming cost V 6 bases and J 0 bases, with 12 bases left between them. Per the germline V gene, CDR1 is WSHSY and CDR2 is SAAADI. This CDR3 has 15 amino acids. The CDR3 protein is CASRPGSDSNQPQHF. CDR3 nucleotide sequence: TGCGCCAGCAGGCCCGGGTCAGATAGCAATCAGCCCCAGCATTTT.

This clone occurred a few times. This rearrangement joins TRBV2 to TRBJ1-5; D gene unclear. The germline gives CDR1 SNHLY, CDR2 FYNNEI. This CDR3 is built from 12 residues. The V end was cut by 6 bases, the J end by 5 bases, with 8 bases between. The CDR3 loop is CASSLLDQPQHF. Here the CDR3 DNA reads TGTGCCAGCAGCCTCCTCGATCAGCCCCAGCATTTT.

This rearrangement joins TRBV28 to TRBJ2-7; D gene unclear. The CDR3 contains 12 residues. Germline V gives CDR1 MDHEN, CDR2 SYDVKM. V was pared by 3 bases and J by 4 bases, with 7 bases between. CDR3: CASSFRIYEQYF. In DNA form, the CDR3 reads TGTGCCAGCAGTTTTAGAATTTACGAGCAGTACTTC.

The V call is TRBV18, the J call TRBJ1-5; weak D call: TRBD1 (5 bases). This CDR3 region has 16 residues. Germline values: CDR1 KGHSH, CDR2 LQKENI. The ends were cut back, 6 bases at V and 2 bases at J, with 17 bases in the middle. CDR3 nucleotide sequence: TGTGCCAGCTCCTCCGCGCGCGGGGCAGGCAATCAGCCCCAGCATTTT. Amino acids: CASSSARGAGNQPQHF.

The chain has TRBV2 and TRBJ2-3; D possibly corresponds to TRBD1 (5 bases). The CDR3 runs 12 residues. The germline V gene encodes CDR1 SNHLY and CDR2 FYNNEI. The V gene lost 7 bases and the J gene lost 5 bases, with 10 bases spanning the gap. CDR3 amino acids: CASTVDRDTQYF. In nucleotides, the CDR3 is TGTGCCAGCACCGTAGACAGAGATACGCAGTATTTT.

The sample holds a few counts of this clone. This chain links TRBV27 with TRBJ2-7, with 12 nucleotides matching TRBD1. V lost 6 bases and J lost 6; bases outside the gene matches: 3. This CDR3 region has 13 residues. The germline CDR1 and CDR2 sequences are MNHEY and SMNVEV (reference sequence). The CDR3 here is CASSWDRGREQYF. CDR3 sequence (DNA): TGTGCCAGCAGCTGGGACAGGGGGCGCGAGCAGTACTTC.

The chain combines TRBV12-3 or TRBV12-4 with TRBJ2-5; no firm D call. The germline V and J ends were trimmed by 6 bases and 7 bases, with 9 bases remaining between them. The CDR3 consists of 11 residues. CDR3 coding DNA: TGTGCCAGCAGCCCCAGTGGGACCCAGTACTTC. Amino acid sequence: CASSPSGTQYF.

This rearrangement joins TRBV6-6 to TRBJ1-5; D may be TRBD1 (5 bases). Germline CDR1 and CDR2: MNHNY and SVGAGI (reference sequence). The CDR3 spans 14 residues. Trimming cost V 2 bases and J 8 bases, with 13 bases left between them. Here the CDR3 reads CASSYQGPIEPQHF. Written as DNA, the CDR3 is TGTGCCAGCAGTTACCAGGGCCCAATCGAGCCCCAGCATTTT.

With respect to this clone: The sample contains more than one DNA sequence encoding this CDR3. CDR3 in amino acids: CASGGPNEKLFF. The CDR3, as DNA: TGTGCCTCCGGGGGTCCTAATGAAAAACTGTTTTTT. The V call is TRBV28, the J call TRBJ1-4, with D maybe TRBD1 (5 bases). Germline-derived CDR1 and CDR2 are MDHEN and SYDVKM. The CDR3 runs 12 residues. Trimming shortened V by 11 bases and J by 3 bases, and 10 bases separated the two germline ends.

The CDR3 region is CASSRLSGSYNEQFF. The CDR3 DNA sequence: TGCGCCAGCAGCCGCCTTTCGGGGTCCTACAATGAGCAGTTCTTC. The J gene is TRBJ2-1, the V gene TRBV5-1, with a weak D call TRBD2 (5 bases). This CDR3 comprises 15 residues. Deletions cut 4 bases from V and 1 base from J, with 12 bases between. The germline V gene encodes CDR1 SGHRS and CDR2 YFSETQ.

This chain's CDR3 is CATMDSLAVNSPLHF. For the CDR3, the DNA is TGTGCCACCATGGACAGCCTGGCGGTTAATTCACCCCTCCACTTT. This rearrangement joins TRBV15 to TRBJ1-6, with D possibly being TRBD1 (6 bases). Trimming shortened V by 7 bases and J by 6 bases, and 16 bases separated the two germline ends. From germline, CDR1 is LNHNV and CDR2 YYDKDF (reference sequence). The CDR3 extends over 15 amino acids.

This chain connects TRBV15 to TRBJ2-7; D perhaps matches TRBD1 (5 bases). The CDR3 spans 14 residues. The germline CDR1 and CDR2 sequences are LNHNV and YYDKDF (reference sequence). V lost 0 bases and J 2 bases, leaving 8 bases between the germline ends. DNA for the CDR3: TGTGCCACCAGCAGAGAGACAGCCACCTACGAGCAGTACTTC. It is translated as CATSRETATYEQYF.

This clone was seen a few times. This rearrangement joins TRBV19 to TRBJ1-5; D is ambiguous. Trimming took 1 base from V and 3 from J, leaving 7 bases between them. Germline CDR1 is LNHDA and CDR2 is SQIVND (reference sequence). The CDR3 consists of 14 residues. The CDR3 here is CASSIVEYNQPQHF. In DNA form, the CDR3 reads TGTGCCAGTAGTATAGTGGAGTACAATCAGCCCCAGCATTTT.

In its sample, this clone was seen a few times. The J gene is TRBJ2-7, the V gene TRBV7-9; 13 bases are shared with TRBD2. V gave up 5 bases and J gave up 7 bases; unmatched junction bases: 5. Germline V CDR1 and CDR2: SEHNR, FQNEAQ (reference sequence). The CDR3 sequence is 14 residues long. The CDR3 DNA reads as TGTGCCAGCAGCCCCGGGACTAGCGGGATTGAGCAGTACTTC. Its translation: CASSPGTSGIEQYF.

CDR3 in DNA: TGTGCCAGCTCACCACGGCCAGAGCGCCATGAAAAACTGTTTTTT. This codes for CASSPRPERHEKLFF. This chain uses TRBV18 with TRBJ1-4; D remains ambiguous. Germline V CDR1 and CDR2: KGHSH, LQKENI. Trimming removed 1 base at V and 6 bases at J, with 12 bases between. The CDR3 loop spans 15 amino acids.